The 30 T cell receptor beta chains below all came from one sample that was sequenced in a study of blood T cell repertoires in COVID-19. TCRdb's copy holds only in-frame clones and misses some; the assay was immunoSEQ multiplex PCR. Of roughly 260,000 clones in the sample, approximately 81% were seen once. The specimen sequenced was peripheral blood. The receptors here all came from a woman aged 18-30 years with acute or convalescent COVID-19.

This chain joins TRBV13 and TRBJ2-7, with 8 bases lining up with TRBD1. Per the germline V gene, CDR1 is PRHDT and CDR2 is FYEKMQ (reference sequence). The CDR3 length is 14 residues. V trimming: 5 bases; J trimming: 4 bases; junction bases outside the gene matches: 7. Here the CDR3 DNA reads TGTGCCAGCAGCGACCGGACAGGGTCTTACGAGCAGTACTTC. It translates to CASSDRTGSYEQYF.

The V gene is TRBV4-2, the J gene TRBJ2-7; 9 positions match TRBD1. CDR1 is LGHNA and CDR2 is YNFKEQ in the germline V gene. Germline trimming cut 4 bases from V and 3 bases from J; bases unmatched to any gene: 16. The CDR3 extends over 18 amino acids. CDR3 coding DNA: TGTGCCAGCAGCCTACTGAGGTGGGACAGGGACCCCGACTACGAGCAGTACTTC. It encodes CASSLLRWDRDPDYEQYF.

The CDR3 bases are TGTGCCAGCAGTAGAGGGACAGCTCGGGGGGAGACCCAGTACTTC. Amino acids: CASSRGTARGETQYF. The chain joins TRBV27 to TRBJ2-5, with D perhaps matching TRBD1 (7 bases). The CDR3 contains 15 residues. V was pared by 5 bases and J by 5 bases, with 18 bases between. Germline CDR1 reads MNHEY; CDR2 reads SMNVEV (reference sequence).

This rearrangement joins TRBV18 to TRBJ1-6; D not certain. Germline V gives CDR1 KGHSH, CDR2 LQKENI. V was shortened by 3 bases and J by 8 bases, with 11 bases between the two germline ends. The CDR3 is 14 amino acids. CDR3 region: CASSPEEVYSPLHF. The CDR3 DNA sequence: TGTGCCAGCTCACCGGAGGAGGTTTATTCACCCCTCCACTTT.

This chain connects TRBV3-1 (or the pseudogene TRBV3-2) to TRBJ2-7; no definite D call. The V end was cut by 4 bases, the J end by 6 bases, with 16 bases between. CDR1 and CDR2 from the germline V gene are LGHDT and YNNKEL (reference sequence). The length of the CDR3 is 14 residues. Here the CDR3 DNA reads TGTGCCAGCAGCCTTTATATTTGGCAATCCGAGCAGTACTTC. Encoded protein: CASSLYIWQSEQYF.

DNA of the CDR3: TGTGCCAGCAGTTACCGGACAGGAGCCTACACCGGGGAGCTGTTTTTT. Amino acid sequence: CASSYRTGAYTGELFF. This chain connects TRBV6-5 to TRBJ2-2; TRBD1 agrees at 7 bases. The CDR3 is 16 amino acids. Germline V CDR1 and CDR2: MNHEY, SVGAGI. V lost 2 bases, J lost 3 bases, and 6 bases stayed unmatched.

The rearrangement links TRBV29-1 to TRBJ2-7; 12 nucleotides agree with TRBD2. Per germline, CDR1 SQVTM and CDR2 ANQGSEA. With 8 bases clipped from V and 7 bases from J, the junction kept 24 bases outside the gene matches. This CDR3 contains 18 residues. The DNA of the CDR3 is TGCAGCCCAGGGGGCGCATGGACTAGCGGGGCGGTGGATCGGGAGCAGTACTTC. As protein: CSPGGAWTSGAVDREQYF.

This rearrangement joins TRBV19 to TRBJ1-6; D remains ambiguous. Germline values: CDR1 LNHDA, CDR2 SQIVND (reference sequence). CDR3 length: 18 amino acids. V was pared by 3 bases and J by 3 bases, with 18 bases between. In DNA, the CDR3 is TGTGCCAGTAGTATTTATCCTCGGGCCGGGAGCTATAATTCACCCCTCCACTTT. As protein: CASSIYPRAGSYNSPLHF.

This clone was seen many times. This rearrangement joins TRBV21-1 to TRBJ1-2; the table's D call of TRBD1 was not tested on the DNA. TRBV21-1 is noted as a pseudogene. This CDR3 has 14 residues. The DNA for the CDR3 is TGTGCCAGCAGCCCCCGCCGCGGACAGGCTGGCTACACCTTC. Protein product: CASSPRRGQAGYTF.

The chain couples TRBV7-3 to TRBJ2-3; 13 bases fit TRBD2. CDR3 length: 16 residues. The trim removed 5 bases at V and 3 bases at J, leaving 5 bases unmatched. Looked up from germline, CDR1 is SGHTA and CDR2 is FQGTGA. CDR3 nucleotide sequence: TGTGCCAGCAGCATTGGGACTAGCGGGATAACAGATACGCAGTATTTT. Translated: CASSIGTSGITDTQYF.

V and J are TRBV20-1 and TRBJ1-2; perhaps TRBD1 as D (5 bases). This CDR3 comprises 16 residues. Per the germline V gene, CDR1 is DFQATT and CDR2 is SNEGSKA (reference sequence). V lost 3 bases, J lost 2 bases, and 19 bases lay in between. The DNA for the CDR3 is TGCAGTGCTAGTCTGGTCGGGGGTCAGGCGAACTATGGCTACACCTTC. Encoded protein: CSASLVGGQANYGYTF.

The chain joins TRBV27 to TRBJ2-1; no clear D. Germline V gene data show CDR1 as MNHEY and CDR2 as SMNVEV (reference sequence). V lost 3 bases to trimming and J lost 9 bases, with 12 bases between them. The length of the CDR3 is 13 residues. The CDR3 protein is CASSLVGSSEQFF. The CDR3 DNA reads as TGTGCCAGCAGTTTGGTCGGGTCCAGTGAGCAGTTCTTC.

This clone appeared a few times. The chain joins TRBV18 to TRBJ1-1; D possibly corresponds to TRBD1 (5 bases). The germline V gene has CDR1 KGHSH and CDR2 LQKENI. The CDR3 runs 13 residues. The V end was cut by 4 bases, the J end by 2 bases, with 8 bases between. CDR3 protein: CASSLGHNTEAFF. The DNA of the CDR3 is TGTGCCAGCTCACTCGGACACAACACTGAAGCTTTCTTT.

J is TRBJ2-5 and V is TRBV19; unclear D gene. The CDR3 spans 14 residues. Germline V gives CDR1 LNHDA, CDR2 SQIVND (reference sequence). The V end was cut by 6 bases, the J end by 5 bases, with 16 bases between. CDR3 sequence reads: CASSRASVAETQYF. DNA for the CDR3: TGTGCCAGTAGCCGCGCCTCGGTTGCGGAGACCCAGTACTTC.

This clone has a handful of counts. The gene calls are TRBV28 and TRBJ1-2; D not resolved. CDR1 is MDHEN, CDR2 SYDVKM, per germline. V was cut by 1 base and J by 6 bases, with 18 bases left in between. The CDR3 is made up of 16 amino acids. CDR3 amino acids: CASSLFFERASDGYTF. The CDR3 DNA reads as TGTGCCAGCAGTTTATTTTTTGAGAGAGCGTCGGATGGCTACACCTTC.

The genes are TRBV11-2 and TRBJ1-2, with 7 bases aligning to TRBD1. Germline values: CDR1 SGHAT, CDR2 FQNNGV. The J segment lost 0 bases and the V segment lost 4 bases, leaving 11 bases of the junction unmatched. The CDR3 runs 17 residues. Written as DNA, the CDR3 is TGTGCCAGCAGCTCTAACAGGGGACAATTAGCTAACTATGGCTACACCTTC. Its translation: CASSSNRGQLANYGYTF.

This rearrangement joins TRBV5-8 to TRBJ2-7; D is uncertain. The CDR3 has 12 amino acids. CDR1 SGHTS and CDR2 YDEGEE come from the germline V gene. Trimming stripped 0 bases from V and 7 bases from J, with 8 bases between. CDR3 amino acids: CASSLVYSEQYF. The CDR3, as DNA: TGTGCCAGCAGCTTGGTATACTCGGAGCAGTACTTC. Variable domain in full (rest from reference TRBV5-8 and TRBJ2-7): EAGVTQSPTHLIKTRGQQATLRCSPISGHTSVYWYQQALGLGLQFLLWYDEGEERNRGNFPPRFSGRQFPNYSSELNVNALELEDSALYLCASSLVYSEQYFGPGTRLTVT.

J is TRBJ1-1 and V is TRBV2; no clear D gene. Germline V gene data show CDR1 as SNHLY and CDR2 as FYNNEI. This CDR3 comprises 11 residues. V was shortened by 8 bases and J by 7 bases, with 11 bases between the two germline ends. The CDR3 DNA is TGTGCCAGCCGAGGTTCTTTTGAAGCTTTCTTT. It translates to CASRGSFEAFF.

The rearrangement links TRBV4-2 to TRBJ2-7, with 7 bases aligning to TRBD1. Trimming removed 6 bases from V and 0 bases from J; junction bases left unmatched: 8. The CDR3 runs to 15 residues. Germline CDR1 LGHNA, CDR2 YNFKEQ. The chain's CDR3 is CASSFSTGSSYEQYF. CDR3 nucleotide sequence: TGTGCCAGCAGTTTCTCGACAGGGAGCTCCTACGAGCAGTACTTC.

J is TRBJ2-6 and V is TRBV9, with 9 bases matching TRBD1. Trimming removed 4 bases from V and 3 bases from J; junction bases left unmatched: 5. The CDR3 length is 16 residues. Germline CDR1 SGDLS, CDR2 YYNGEE. Here the CDR3 DNA reads TGTGCCAGCAGCCCCCGGGACAGGGTTGGGGCCAACGTCCTGACTTTC. This gives the protein CASSPRDRVGANVLTF.

This chain connects TRBV28 to TRBJ2-1; 10 bases are shared with TRBD1. Germline V CDR1 and CDR2: MDHEN, SYDVKM. The CDR3 is made up of 19 amino acids. V lost 4 bases to trimming and J lost 3 bases; unmatched junction nucleotides: 15. The DNA of the CDR3 is TGTGCCAGCAGTTCATTCTGGGGACCGGGACAGGGGTACTACAATGAGCAGTTCTTC. It encodes CASSSFWGPGQGYYNEQFF.

The rearrangement joins TRBV7-8 to TRBJ1-1; 7 bases align to TRBD1. V shed 5 bases, J shed 3 bases, and the junction held 9 bases outside the gene matches. CDR3 length equals 15 residues. Germline V lookup: CDR1 SGHVS, CDR2 FQNEAQ. The CDR3 spells CASSGYRGRYTEAFF. As DNA, the CDR3 is TGTGCCAGCAGCGGGTACAGGGGTCGGTACACTGAAGCTTTCTTT.

CDR3 nucleotide sequence: TGTGCCAGCAGCTCGAAGGACTCTTACAATGAGCAGTTCTTC. Its translation: CASSSKDSYNEQFF. This chain uses TRBV7-9 with TRBJ2-1; D perhaps matches TRBD2 (5 bases). Germline V lookup: CDR1 SEHNR, CDR2 FQNEAQ (reference sequence). Trimming took off 4 bases at V and 4 bases at J, with 11 bases between the two ends. The CDR3 consists of 14 residues.

The V call is TRBV7-8, the J call TRBJ2-5; the match to TRBD2 covers 9 bases. From germline, CDR1 is SGHVS and CDR2 FQNEAQ. CDR3 length equals 15 residues. The ends lost 5 bases at V and 2 bases at J; junction bases unmatched: 6. The CDR3 DNA follows: TGTGCCAGCAGCAAGAGACTAGCGGAACAAGAGACCCAGTACTTC. This codes for CASSKRLAEQETQYF. The variable domain in full, with the rest retrieved from reference TRBV7-8 and TRBJ2-5, is GAGVSQSPRYKVAKRGQDVALRCDPISGHVSLFWYQQALGQGPEFLTYFQNEAQLDKSGLPSDRFFAERPEGSVSTLKIQRTQQEDSAVYLCASSKRLAEQETQYFGPGTRLLVL.

This chain uses TRBV28 with TRBJ2-2, with D perhaps matching TRBD2 (5 bases). Germline CDR1 MDHEN, CDR2 SYDVKM. V shed 6 bases and J shed 0 bases, with 17 bases lying between them. This CDR3 contains 17 residues. CDR3 in amino acids: CASRLPSRETNTGELFF. Written as DNA, the CDR3 is TGTGCCAGCAGACTGCCCAGCCGGGAAACGAACACCGGGGAGCTGTTTTTT.

With regard to this clone: The same CDR3 also results from other DNA sequences found in this sample. The chain couples TRBV7-2 to TRBJ2-7; D perhaps matches TRBD1 (5 bases). Trimming cost V 1 base and J 3 bases, with 7 bases left between them. The CDR3 contains 13 residues. Germline V lookup: CDR1 SGHTA, CDR2 FQGNSA. CDR3 sequence reads: CASSLGQLYEQYF. The DNA of the CDR3 is TGTGCCAGCAGCTTAGGACAGCTCTACGAGCAGTACTTC.

This clone was detected once. The chain couples TRBV18 to TRBJ1-1; 7 nucleotides align to TRBD1. The trim removed 2 bases at V and 3 bases at J, leaving 3 bases unmatched. The germline V gene encodes CDR1 KGHSH and CDR2 LQKENI. There are 14 residues in the CDR3. CDR3 residues: CASSPFQGDTEAFF. In DNA form, the CDR3 reads TGTGCCAGCTCACCATTCCAGGGGGACACTGAAGCTTTCTTT.

The rearrangement joins TRBV7-9 to TRBJ1-3; D perhaps matches TRBD1 (5 bases). The germline gives CDR1 SEHNR, CDR2 FQNEAQ (reference sequence). Trimming stripped 1 base from V and 7 bases from J, with 8 bases between. CDR3 size: 13 residues. The CDR3 nucleotides are TGTGCCAGCAGCTTAGAGGGGATGAACACCATATATTTT. Protein sequence: CASSLEGMNTIYF.

The chain uses TRBV7-8 and TRBJ2-7; D is perhaps TRBD1 (6 bases). Germline CDR1 SGHVS, CDR2 FQNEAQ. CDR3 size: 14 residues. With 5 bases removed from V and 4 bases from J, the gap between germline ends came to 15 bases. CDR3 residues: CASSTRQETYEQYF. The CDR3 nucleotides read TGTGCCAGCAGCACCAGACAGGAGACGTACGAGCAGTACTTC.

This sequence joins TRBV28 and TRBJ2-7; no clear D gene. V was clipped by 4 bases and J by 0 bases, with 13 bases between them. In germline, CDR1 is MDHEN, CDR2 SYDVKM. The CDR3 has 15 amino acids. The CDR3 sequence is CASSSRHLSSYEQYF. CDR3 DNA sequence: TGTGCCAGCAGTTCCCGACACTTGTCCTCCTACGAGCAGTACTTC.